The rows below give T cell receptor beta chains drawn from one sample of a study of blood T cell repertoires in COVID-19. Profiling relied on immunoSEQ multiplex PCR, and the TCRdb table lists in-frame clones only, not all of them. The data contain fewer than 80,000 clones, 86% of them singletons. The sequencing sample was made of peripheral blood. These receptor sequences come from a man between 25 and 39 years old with acute or convalescent COVID-19. The CDR3 runs from the conserved cysteine through the conserved F or W. The D gene is left open where the match is weak. The listing skips clone size in some rows; elsewhere it reads once, few, many or a size class.

V gene: TRBV27; J gene: TRBJ2-1; clone size: few; D gene: .; CDR3 length: 14; CDR3 DNA: TGTGCCAGCAGTGAGACGGAAGGGGCTAATGAGCAGTTCTTC; CDR3 protein: CASSETEGANEQFF
V gene: TRBV18; J gene: TRBJ1-2; clone size: .; D gene: .; CDR3 length: 14; CDR3 DNA: TGTGCCAGCTCACCAGGCCGAACAGGGTATGGCTACACCTTC; CDR3 protein: CASSPGRTGYGYTF
V gene: TRBV6-5; J gene: TRBJ1-6; clone size: .; D gene: .; CDR3 length: 13; CDR3 DNA: TGTGCCAGCAGGCAGGGTGGGAATTCACCCCTCCACTTT; CDR3 protein: CASRQGGNSPLHF
V gene: TRBV30; J gene: TRBJ2-5; clone size: .; D gene: .; CDR3 length: 12; CDR3 DNA: TGTGCCTGGAGCCCGGAAGCGGAGACCCAGTACTTC; CDR3 protein: CAWSPEAETQYF
V gene: TRBV25-1; J gene: TRBJ2-5; clone size: .; D gene: .; CDR3 length: 13; CDR3 DNA: TGTGCCAGCGACGACCGAGGGGGAGAGACCCAGTACTTC; CDR3 protein: CASDDRGGETQYF
V gene: TRBV5-5; J gene: TRBJ1-2; clone size: .; D gene: TRBD1; CDR3 length: 15; CDR3 DNA: TGTGCCAGCAGCTTGTTGGGACAGGGTCCCTATGGCTACACCTTC; CDR3 protein: CASSLLGQGPYGYTF
V gene: TRBV19; J gene: TRBJ2-7; clone size: .; D gene: .; CDR3 length: 16; CDR3 DNA: TGTGCCAGTAGTATAGCCACGACAGGAAAATCCTACGAGCAGTACTTC; CDR3 protein: CASSIATTGKSYEQYF
V gene: TRBV21-1; J gene: TRBJ1-4; clone size: .; D gene: .; CDR3 length: 17; CDR3 DNA: TGTGCCAGCAGCAAAAAGGCACCGGGACAGGTAAATGAAAAACTGTTTTTT; CDR3 protein: CASSKKAPGQVNEKLFF
V gene: TRBV6-5; J gene: TRBJ1-2; clone size: .; D gene: .; CDR3 length: 13; CDR3 DNA: TGTGCCAGCCGTTCACGACAGTTCTATGGCTACACCTTC; CDR3 protein: CASRSRQFYGYTF
V gene: TRBV14; J gene: TRBJ1-5; clone size: .; D gene: .; CDR3 length: 14; CDR3 DNA: TGTGCCAGCAGCCAAGGTTCTGTCAATCAGCCCCAGCATTTT; CDR3 protein: CASSQGSVNQPQHF
V gene: TRBV3-1/TRBV3-2; J gene: TRBJ1-3; clone size: .; D gene: .; CDR3 length: 16; CDR3 DNA: TGTGCCAGCAGCCTAGCAGGGATGCCCCAGGGAAACACCATATATTTT; CDR3 protein: CASSLAGMPQGNTIYF
V gene: TRBV2; J gene: TRBJ2-3; clone size: .; D gene: .; CDR3 length: 14; CDR3 DNA: TGTGCCAGCAGGGGGGGGCTAAACACAGATACGCAGTATTTT; CDR3 protein: CASRGGLNTDTQYF
V gene: TRBV7-9; J gene: TRBJ1-2; clone size: .; D gene: TRBD1; CDR3 length: 14; CDR3 DNA: TGTGCCAGCAGACCTGACAGGGACCTCTATGGCTACACCTTC; CDR3 protein: CASRPDRDLYGYTF
V gene: TRBV5-6; J gene: TRBJ1-2; clone size: .; D gene: .; CDR3 length: 13; CDR3 DNA: TGTGCCAGCAGAGAGACAGCTATGGAGGGCTACACCTTC; CDR3 protein: CASRETAMEGYTF
V gene: TRBV9; J gene: TRBJ1-2; clone size: once; D gene: .; CDR3 length: 17; CDR3 DNA: TGTGCCCGCAGCGTAGGACGACCGCGGGGGGGGCAAAGTGGCTACACCTTC; CDR3 protein: CARSVGRPRGGQSGYTF
V gene: TRBV19; J gene: TRBJ2-3; clone size: .; D gene: TRBD1; CDR3 length: 16; CDR3 DNA: TGTGCCAGTAGTTCCGACGACAGGGGAGACACAGATACGCAGTATTTT; CDR3 protein: CASSSDDRGDTDTQYF
V gene: TRBV6-5; J gene: TRBJ1-1; clone size: .; D gene: .; CDR3 length: 12; CDR3 DNA: TGTGCCAGCAGGAGGCTGAACACTGAAGCTTTCTTT; CDR3 protein: CASRRLNTEAFF
V gene: TRBV29-1; J gene: TRBJ1-1; clone size: once; D gene: .; CDR3 length: 11; CDR3 DNA: TGCAGCGGGGATCGGGGCACTGAAGCTTTCTTT; CDR3 protein: CSGDRGTEAFF
V gene: TRBV29-1; J gene: TRBJ1-1; clone size: .; D gene: .; CDR3 length: 13; CDR3 DNA: TGCAGCGCCTACAGGGAGCTGAACACTGAAGCTTTCTTT; CDR3 protein: CSAYRELNTEAFF
V gene: TRBV9; J gene: TRBJ1-3; clone size: .; D gene: .; CDR3 length: 14; CDR3 DNA: TGTGCCAGCAGCGTAGCTCAGGGAGGAAACACCATATATTTT; CDR3 protein: CASSVAQGGNTIYF
V gene: TRBV2; J gene: TRBJ2-5; clone size: .; D gene: .; CDR3 length: 14; CDR3 DNA: TGTGCCAGCAGTGGTCCAGGGGACCAAGAGACCCAGTACTTC; CDR3 protein: CASSGPGDQETQYF
V gene: TRBV10-3; J gene: TRBJ1-3; clone size: few; D gene: .; CDR3 length: 14; CDR3 DNA: TGTGCCATCAGTGACAGGGTAACTGGAAACACCATATATTTT; CDR3 protein: CAISDRVTGNTIYF
V gene: TRBV11-2; J gene: TRBJ2-1; clone size: .; D gene: TRBD2; CDR3 length: 16; CDR3 DNA: TGTGCCAGCAGCTTCGGAGTAGCGGGAGGCCGGGTTGAGCAGTTCTTC; CDR3 protein: CASSFGVAGGRVEQFF
V gene: TRBV6-6; J gene: TRBJ1-2; clone size: .; D gene: .; CDR3 length: 10; CDR3 DNA: TGTGCCGCCACCGGGTCAGGCTACACCTTC; CDR3 protein: CAATGSGYTF
V gene: TRBV18; J gene: TRBJ2-3; clone size: .; D gene: .; CDR3 length: 16; CDR3 DNA: TGTGCCAGCTCACCGGGGAGAGCTTCTAGCACAGATACGCAGTATTTT; CDR3 protein: CASSPGRASSTDTQYF
V gene: TRBV19; J gene: TRBJ2-5; clone size: once; D gene: .; CDR3 length: 15; CDR3 DNA: TGTGCCAGTAGTTCCGGTGGGCGGGACCAAGAGACCCAGTACTTC; CDR3 protein: CASSSGGRDQETQYF
V gene: TRBV6-5; J gene: TRBJ2-7; clone size: .; D gene: .; CDR3 length: 15; CDR3 DNA: TGTGCCAGCAGTCCCCCTGGGGCAGGGAACTACGAGCAGTACTTC; CDR3 protein: CASSPPGAGNYEQYF
V gene: TRBV11-2; J gene: TRBJ2-7; clone size: once; D gene: .; CDR3 length: 14; CDR3 DNA: TGTGCCAGCAGCGGAGGGGACCTATCCTACGAGCAGTACTTC; CDR3 protein: CASSGGDLSYEQYF
V gene: TRBV6-5; J gene: TRBJ1-1; clone size: .; D gene: TRBD1; CDR3 length: 15; CDR3 DNA: TGTGCCAGCAGTTACTCGGACAGGCCGAACACTGAAGCTTTCTTT; CDR3 protein: CASSYSDRPNTEAFF
V gene: TRBV27; J gene: TRBJ2-5; clone size: .; D gene: TRBD1; CDR3 length: 19; CDR3 DNA: TGTGCCAGCAGTTCCAGCCCGGGACAGGGGGGCCGATATGGGGAGACCCAGTACTTC; CDR3 protein: CASSSSPGQGGRYGETQYF
V gene: TRBV6-1; J gene: TRBJ1-6; clone size: .; D gene: TRBD1; CDR3 length: 15; CDR3 DNA: TGTGCCAGCAGTGAAAGAGGACAGGGATTCTTCACCCTCCACTTT; CDR3 protein: CASSERGQGFFTLHF
V gene: TRBV7-9; J gene: TRBJ1-6; clone size: .; D gene: .; CDR3 length: 15; CDR3 DNA: TGTGCCAGCAGCTTAGGGGAGGGGTATAATTCACCCCTCCACTTT; CDR3 protein: CASSLGEGYNSPLHF
V gene: TRBV18; J gene: TRBJ2-1; clone size: .; D gene: .; CDR3 length: 12; CDR3 DNA: TGTGCCAGCTCAATTCGAAGGGAGGAGCCGTTCTTC; CDR3 protein: CASSIRREEPFF
V gene: TRBV5-4; J gene: TRBJ2-6; clone size: .; D gene: .; CDR3 length: 16; CDR3 DNA: TGTGCCAGCAGTTTATCGACTGCTGCTGGGGCCAACGTCCTGACTTTC; CDR3 protein: CASSLSTAAGANVLTF
V gene: TRBV5-1; J gene: TRBJ2-7; clone size: once; D gene: TRBD1; CDR3 length: 15; CDR3 DNA: TGCGCCAGCAGCCCAGGGACAGGGGGGATCTACGAGCAGTACTTC; CDR3 protein: CASSPGTGGIYEQYF
V gene: TRBV18; J gene: TRBJ1-2; clone size: .; D gene: TRBD1; CDR3 length: 15; CDR3 DNA: TGTGCCAGCTCCCCGACAGGGGGCAACAACTATGGCTACACCTTC; CDR3 protein: CASSPTGGNNYGYTF
V gene: TRBV28; J gene: TRBJ1-1; clone size: .; D gene: TRBD1; CDR3 length: 15; CDR3 DNA: TGTGCCAGCAGTTGGACAGGGGGCCTCGGCACTGAAGCTTTCTTT; CDR3 protein: CASSWTGGLGTEAFF
V gene: TRBV6-2/TRBV6-3; J gene: TRBJ2-5; clone size: .; D gene: TRBD1; CDR3 length: 15; CDR3 DNA: TGTGCCAGCAGTTACAGGACAGGGCGTTTAGAGACCCAGTACTTC; CDR3 protein: CASSYRTGRLETQYF
V gene: TRBV27; J gene: TRBJ2-3; clone size: .; D gene: TRBD2; CDR3 length: 22; CDR3 DNA: TGTGCCAGCTCCCCAGACCCGGGACTAGCGGGAAGTGGGGCGGGTTACACAGATACGCAGTATTTT; CDR3 protein: CASSPDPGLAGSGAGYTDTQYF
V gene: TRBV19; J gene: TRBJ2-3; clone size: .; D gene: .; CDR3 length: 14; CDR3 DNA: TGTGCCAGTAAATACGACTACAGCACAGATACGCAGTATTTT; CDR3 protein: CASKYDYSTDTQYF
V gene: TRBV5-6; J gene: TRBJ1-5; clone size: few; D gene: .; CDR3 length: 15; CDR3 DNA: TGTGCCAGCAGCTTGGCCGCGGGTAGCAATCAGCCCCAGCATTTT; CDR3 protein: CASSLAAGSNQPQHF
V gene: TRBV5-1; J gene: TRBJ2-2; clone size: .; D gene: .; CDR3 length: 15; CDR3 DNA: TGCGCCAGCAGCTCGGGGGATACGAACACCGGGGAGCTGTTTTTT; CDR3 protein: CASSSGDTNTGELFF
V gene: TRBV7-6; J gene: TRBJ1-2; clone size: .; D gene: .; CDR3 length: 13; CDR3 DNA: TGTGCCAGCAGCTTAGCGATGGACTCTAGCTACACCTTC; CDR3 protein: CASSLAMDSSYTF
V gene: TRBV9; J gene: TRBJ2-3; clone size: .; D gene: TRBD1; CDR3 length: 16; CDR3 DNA: TGTGCCAGCAGCCTAAGGACAGGGCCGGGTACAGATACGCAGTATTTT; CDR3 protein: CASSLRTGPGTDTQYF
V gene: TRBV3-1/TRBV3-2; J gene: TRBJ1-2; clone size: .; D gene: .; CDR3 length: 16; CDR3 DNA: TGTGCCAGCAGCCAAGGGTATATGAGGGCCAGGTATGGCTACACCTTC; CDR3 protein: CASSQGYMRARYGYTF
V gene: TRBV6-5; J gene: TRBJ2-3; clone size: .; D gene: .; CDR3 length: 13; CDR3 DNA: TGTGCCAGCAGCTCAGGGTCCCCAGATACGCAGTATTTT; CDR3 protein: CASSSGSPDTQYF
V gene: TRBV2; J gene: TRBJ1-6; clone size: .; D gene: .; CDR3 length: 14; CDR3 DNA: TGTGCCAGCAGTGAAGCGAGGACAAATTCACCCCTCCACTTT; CDR3 protein: CASSEARTNSPLHF
V gene: TRBV6-2/TRBV6-3; J gene: TRBJ2-1; clone size: .; D gene: TRBD2; CDR3 length: 16; CDR3 DNA: TGTGCCAGCAGTTACCCGACTAGCGGGGGTCCCTTTGAGCAGTTCTTC; CDR3 protein: CASSYPTSGGPFEQFF
V gene: TRBV27; J gene: TRBJ1-1; clone size: .; D gene: .; CDR3 length: 13; CDR3 DNA: TGTGCCAGCAGTTTATTGGGGGGATTGGGAGCTTTCTTT; CDR3 protein: CASSLLGGLGAFF
V gene: TRBV18; J gene: TRBJ1-2; clone size: .; D gene: .; CDR3 length: 12; CDR3 DNA: TGTGCCAGCTCACCCGGCGGGGCGGAAATCACCTTC; CDR3 protein: CASSPGGAEITF
V gene: TRBV3-1/TRBV3-2; J gene: TRBJ1-1; clone size: .; D gene: .; CDR3 length: 13; CDR3 DNA: TGTGCCAGCAGCCCGCGAGGTGAGTCTGAAGCTTTCTTT; CDR3 protein: CASSPRGESEAFF
V gene: TRBV28; J gene: TRBJ1-2; clone size: .; D gene: TRBD1; CDR3 length: 14; CDR3 DNA: TGTGCCAGCAGATTGACAGGGGGCTTCTATGGCTACACCTTC; CDR3 protein: CASRLTGGFYGYTF